Reported below is one TCR beta chain. Its cognate antigen is unknown. With 60 Vbeta and 13 Jbeta primers, the PCR was carried out. Only in-frame clones appear in the TCRdb table, and some are missing; sequencing was by immunoSEQ multiplex PCR. The sample lists about 150,000 clones, about 84% occurring once. This sample is drawn from a study of cytomegalovirus exposure and HLA in healthy donors. Study as a whole: Out of about 170 million T cells, an earlier analysis found some 120 million unique TCR beta sequences in total.

The V gene's germline CDR1 is SGHNT and CDR2 YYREEE (reference sequence). V shed 0 bases and J 2 bases; nucleotides not matched to a gene: 9. There are 18 residues in the CDR3. General study findings and limits: Based on reports, TCR beta sequences accurately predicted HLA-A and HLA-B alleles for most subjects.

The TCR comes from a man aged 50 or older in good health and CMV-seropositive. Sequenced material: PBMCs. The chain employs TRBV5-4 and TRBJ2-7; 12 bases align to TRBD2. The CDR3 region has the DNA TGTGCCAGCAGCTTGGTACCCGGACTAGCGGGGATGACCTACGAGCAGTACTTC. This codes for CASSLVPGLAGMTYEQYF.